This T cell receptor beta chain originates from a study of cytomegalovirus exposure and HLA in healthy donors. Study-level findings and limits: Later on, analysis showed that most CMV-associated TCR beta chains appeared to be HLA-restricted. The dataset shows that most TCR sequences were rare, while some public TCRs occurred in many donors. There were a few CMV-associated chains whose specificity for CMV antigens was confirmed in vitro.

Trimming at V came to 3 bases and at J to 4 bases, leaving 7 bases not matched to a gene. The germline V gene has CDR1 SGHDT and CDR2 YYEEEE. This CDR3 has 15 residues. As concerns this clone: Its antigen remains unknown.

A multiplex PCR was run with 60 Vbeta primers and 13 Jbeta primers. Repertoires were generated with immunoSEQ multiplex PCR, while TCRdb's copy carries only in-frame clones and drops some. The table lists under 200,000 clones, roughly 87% of them singletons, with roughly 1.6% in the top ten. The sequencing sample was made of PBMCs. The TCR was taken from a girl aged 5 to 17 in good health and CMV-seropositive. The chain links TRBV5-6 to TRBJ2-1, with 7 bases lining up with TRBD1. The CDR3 bases are TGTGCCAGCAGCTCGACAGGGATCCCTTACAATGAGCAGTTCTTC. This sequence encodes CASSSTGIPYNEQFF.